The clone carrying this T cell receptor beta chain has only one observation. Profiling relied on immunoSEQ multiplex PCR, and the TCRdb table lists in-frame clones only, not all of them. The sample carries over 200,000 clones, around 81% recorded once. This record belongs to a study of blood T cell repertoires in COVID-19. In the study overall: Material from acute and convalescent COVID-19 was sourced from the United States, Italy and Spain.

Participants came from about two dozen US areas, aged roughly 18 to 89 years. The sequence derives from a woman in her forties or fifties with acute COVID-19. Input material: PBMCs or T cells enriched from blood (not recorded which).

CDR3 amino acids: CASRFRDISYEQYF. As DNA, the CDR3 is TGTGCCAGCAGATTCCGGGACATCTCCTACGAGCAGTACTTC. This chain uses TRBV6-5 with TRBJ2-7, with D tentatively TRBD1 (6 bases). Trimming cost V 6 bases and J 0 bases, with 12 bases left between them. Germline values: CDR1 MNHEY, CDR2 SVGAGI. CDR3 size: 14 residues.